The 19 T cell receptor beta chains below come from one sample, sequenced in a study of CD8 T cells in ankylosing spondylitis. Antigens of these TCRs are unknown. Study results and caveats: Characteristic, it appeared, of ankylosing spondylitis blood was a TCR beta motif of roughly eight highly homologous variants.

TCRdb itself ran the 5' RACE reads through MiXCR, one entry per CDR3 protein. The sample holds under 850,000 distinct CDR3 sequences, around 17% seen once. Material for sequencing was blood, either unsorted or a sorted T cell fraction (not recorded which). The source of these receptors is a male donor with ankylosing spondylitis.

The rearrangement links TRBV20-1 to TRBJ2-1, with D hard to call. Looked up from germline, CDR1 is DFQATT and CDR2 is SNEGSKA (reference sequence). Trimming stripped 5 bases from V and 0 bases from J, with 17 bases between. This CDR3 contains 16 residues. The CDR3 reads CSAGSAMASSYNEQFF. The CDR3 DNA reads TGCAGTGCTGGTTCTGCTATGGCGAGCTCCTACAATGAGCAGTTCTTC.

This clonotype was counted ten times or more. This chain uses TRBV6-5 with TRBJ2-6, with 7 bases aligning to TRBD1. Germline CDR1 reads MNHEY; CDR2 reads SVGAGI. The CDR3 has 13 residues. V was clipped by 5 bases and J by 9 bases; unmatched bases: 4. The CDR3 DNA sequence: TGTGCCAGCAGTAACCGACAGGGCAACGTCCTGACTTTC. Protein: CASSNRQGNVLTF.

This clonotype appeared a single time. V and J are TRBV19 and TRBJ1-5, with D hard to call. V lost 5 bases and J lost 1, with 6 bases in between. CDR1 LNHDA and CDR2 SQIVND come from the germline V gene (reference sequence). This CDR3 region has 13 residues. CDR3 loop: CASSSMSNQPQHF. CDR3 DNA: TGTGCCAGTAGTTCTATGAGCAATCAGCCCCAGCATTTT.

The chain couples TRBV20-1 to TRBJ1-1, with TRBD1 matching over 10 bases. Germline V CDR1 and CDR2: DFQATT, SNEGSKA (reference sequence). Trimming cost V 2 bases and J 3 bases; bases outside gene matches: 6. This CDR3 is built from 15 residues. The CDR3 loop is CSARQGTGEYTEAFF. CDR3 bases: TGCAGTGCTAGACAAGGGACAGGGGAGTACACTGAAGCTTTCTTT.

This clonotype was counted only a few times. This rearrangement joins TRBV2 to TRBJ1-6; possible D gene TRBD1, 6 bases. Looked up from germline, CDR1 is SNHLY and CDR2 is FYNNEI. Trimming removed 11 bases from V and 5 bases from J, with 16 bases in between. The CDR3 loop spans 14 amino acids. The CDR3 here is CALQGGLNNSPLHF. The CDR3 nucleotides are TGTGCCTTACAGGGAGGATTGAATAATTCACCCCTCCACTTT.

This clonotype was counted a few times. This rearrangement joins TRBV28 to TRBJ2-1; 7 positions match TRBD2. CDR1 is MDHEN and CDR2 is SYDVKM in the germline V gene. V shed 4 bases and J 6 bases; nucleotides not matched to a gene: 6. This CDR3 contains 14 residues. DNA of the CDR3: TGTGCCAGCAGTTACGCGGGAGTCTTCAATGAGCAGTTCTTC. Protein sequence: CASSYAGVFNEQFF. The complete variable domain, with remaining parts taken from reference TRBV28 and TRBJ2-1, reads DVKVTQSSRYLVKRTGEKVFLECVQDMDHENMFWYRQDPGLGLRLIYFSYDVKMKEKGDIPEGYSVSREKKERFSLILESASTNQTSMYLCASSYAGVFNEQFFGPGTRLTVL.

The CDR3 nucleotides are TGTGCCACCAGTGATTTGGACAGGGACGGCTACACCTTC. As protein: CATSDLDRDGYTF. The J gene is TRBJ1-2, the V gene TRBV24-1, with 7 bases fitting TRBD1. The germline gives CDR1 KGHDR, CDR2 SFDVKD. J was trimmed by 8 bases and V by 0 bases; bases with no gene match: 2. The CDR3 has 13 amino acids.

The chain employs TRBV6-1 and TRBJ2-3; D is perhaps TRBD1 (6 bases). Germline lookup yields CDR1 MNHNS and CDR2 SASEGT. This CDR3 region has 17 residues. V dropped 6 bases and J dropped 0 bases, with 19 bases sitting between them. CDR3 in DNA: TGTGCCAGCAGCGCAAAAAAATCAGGGGCGAGCACAGATACGCAGTATTTT. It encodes CASSAKKSGASTDTQYF.

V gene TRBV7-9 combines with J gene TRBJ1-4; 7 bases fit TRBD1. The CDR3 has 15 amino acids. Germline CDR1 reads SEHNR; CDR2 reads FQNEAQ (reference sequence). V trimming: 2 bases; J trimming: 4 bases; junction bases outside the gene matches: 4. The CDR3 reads CASSLKTGLNEKLFF. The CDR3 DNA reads TGTGCCAGCAGCTTAAAGACAGGGCTTAATGAAAAACTGTTTTTT.

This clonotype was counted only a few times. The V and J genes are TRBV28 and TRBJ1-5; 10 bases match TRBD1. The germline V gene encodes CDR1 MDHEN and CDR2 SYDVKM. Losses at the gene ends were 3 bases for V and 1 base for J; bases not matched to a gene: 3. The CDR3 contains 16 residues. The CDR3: CASSFAGQGSNQPQHF. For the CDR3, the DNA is TGTGCCAGCAGTTTTGCGGGACAGGGGAGCAATCAGCCCCAGCATTTT. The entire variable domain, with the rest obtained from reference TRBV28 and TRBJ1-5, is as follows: DVKVTQSSRYLVKRTGEKVFLECVQDMDHENMFWYRQDPGLGLRLIYFSYDVKMKEKGDIPEGYSVSREKKERFSLILESASTNQTSMYLCASSFAGQGSNQPQHFGDGTRLSIL.

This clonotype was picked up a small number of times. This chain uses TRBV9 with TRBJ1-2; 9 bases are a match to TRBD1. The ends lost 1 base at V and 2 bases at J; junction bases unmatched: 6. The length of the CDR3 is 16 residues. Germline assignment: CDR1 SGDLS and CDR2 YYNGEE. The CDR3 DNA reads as TGTGCCAGCAGCGTAAGGGGGGACAGGGCCAACTATGGCTACACCTTC. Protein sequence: CASSVRGDRANYGYTF.

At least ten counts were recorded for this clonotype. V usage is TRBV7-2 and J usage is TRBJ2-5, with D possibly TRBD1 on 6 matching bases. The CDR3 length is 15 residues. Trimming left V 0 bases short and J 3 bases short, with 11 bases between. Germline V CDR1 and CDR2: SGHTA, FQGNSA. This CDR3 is CASSLAGRGEETQYF. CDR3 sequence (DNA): TGTGCCAGCAGCTTAGCGGGCAGGGGAGAAGAGACCCAGTACTTC.

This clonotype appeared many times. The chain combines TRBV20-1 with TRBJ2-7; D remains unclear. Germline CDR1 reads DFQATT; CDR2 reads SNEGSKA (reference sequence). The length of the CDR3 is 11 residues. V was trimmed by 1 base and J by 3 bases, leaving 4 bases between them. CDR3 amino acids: CSARGGYEQYF. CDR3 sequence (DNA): TGCAGTGCTAGAGGTGGCTACGAGCAGTACTTC.

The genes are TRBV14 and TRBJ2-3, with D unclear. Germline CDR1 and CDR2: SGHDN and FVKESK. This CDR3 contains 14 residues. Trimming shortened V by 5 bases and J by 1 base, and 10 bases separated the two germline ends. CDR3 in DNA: TGTGCCAGCAGCTGGAACCCCGGCACAGATACGCAGTATTTT. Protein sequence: CASSWNPGTDTQYF.

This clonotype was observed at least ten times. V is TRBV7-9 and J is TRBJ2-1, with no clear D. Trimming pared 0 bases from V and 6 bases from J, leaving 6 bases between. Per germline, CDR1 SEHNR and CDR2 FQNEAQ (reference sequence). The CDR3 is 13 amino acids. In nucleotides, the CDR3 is TGTGCCAGCAGCTTAGCCGCAGGCAATGAGCAGTTCTTC. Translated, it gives CASSLAAGNEQFF.

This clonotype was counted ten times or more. CDR3 in DNA: TGTGCCAGCAGCTTCTCCGGGCCCAATCAGCCCCAGCATTTT. Translating gives CASSFSGPNQPQHF. The genes are TRBV5-6 and TRBJ1-5; no clear D. Trimming removed 2 bases from V and 3 bases from J, with 9 bases in between. Germline V gives CDR1 SGHDT, CDR2 YYEEEE. This CDR3 spans 14 amino acids.

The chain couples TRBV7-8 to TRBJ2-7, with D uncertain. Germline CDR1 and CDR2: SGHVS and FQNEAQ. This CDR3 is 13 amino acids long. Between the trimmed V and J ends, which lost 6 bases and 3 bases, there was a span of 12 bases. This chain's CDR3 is CASRRLDGYEQYF. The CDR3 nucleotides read TGTGCCAGCAGGCGGCTAGATGGCTACGAGCAGTACTTC.

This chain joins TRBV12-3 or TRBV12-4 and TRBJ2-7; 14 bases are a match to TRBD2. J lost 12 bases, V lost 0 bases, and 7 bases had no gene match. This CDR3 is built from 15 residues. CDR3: CASSLAGTSGGALYF. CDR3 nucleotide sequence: TGTGCCAGCAGTTTAGCCGGGACTAGCGGGGGTGCCTTGTACTTC.

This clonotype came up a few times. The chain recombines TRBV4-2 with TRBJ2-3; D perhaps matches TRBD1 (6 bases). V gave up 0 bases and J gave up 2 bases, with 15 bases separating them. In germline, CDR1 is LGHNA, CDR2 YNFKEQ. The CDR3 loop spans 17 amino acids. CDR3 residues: CASSQDFTGPYTDTQYF. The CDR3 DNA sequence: TGTGCCAGCAGCCAAGATTTCACAGGGCCTTACACAGATACGCAGTATTTT.